What follows are 20 T cell receptor beta chains derived from one specimen sequenced in a study of cytomegalovirus exposure and HLA in healthy donors. Assay: immunoSEQ multiplex PCR; the TCRdb copy retains only in-frame clones and omits some. This sample has about 220,000 clones, with around nine tenths found just once. The sample taken for sequencing was PBMCs. The receptors were gathered from a man younger than 35 in good health and CMV-seronegative.

The rearrangement uses TRBV5-1 and TRBJ2-7, with a weak D call TRBD2 (5 bases). CDR3 length: 12 residues. The V and J ends lost 5 bases and 3 bases respectively, with 9 bases between them. Germline V lookup: CDR1 SGHRS, CDR2 YFSETQ. CDR3 amino acids: CASRDSLYEQYF. Written as DNA, the CDR3 is TGCGCCAGCAGGGACTCTCTCTACGAGCAGTACTTC.

CDR3 DNA: TGCGCCAGCAGCCAAAACGCCGGGACTTCAAACAATGAGCAGTTCTTC. Protein: CASSQNAGTSNNEQFF. The J gene is TRBJ2-1, the V gene TRBV4-1; possibly TRBD2 for D (6 bases). The CDR3 runs to 16 residues. Germline CDR1 is MGHRA and CDR2 is YSYEKL. Trimming removed 2 bases from V and 5 bases from J, with 16 bases in between.

This chain links TRBV5-6 with TRBJ1-1; D gene ambiguous. Trimming removed 1 base from V and 0 bases from J, with 7 bases in between. The CDR3 has 14 residues. From germline, CDR1 is SGHDT and CDR2 YYEEEE. The CDR3 loop is CASSLYTVNTEAFF. The DNA of the CDR3 is TGTGCCAGCAGCTTGTATACAGTGAACACTGAAGCTTTCTTT.

This chain links TRBV5-4 with TRBJ2-1; 9 bases match TRBD2. Germline V gene data show CDR1 as SGHNT and CDR2 as YYREEE (reference sequence). The CDR3 has 16 amino acids. With V trimmed by 0 bases and J by 5 bases, 6 bases remained unmatched. The CDR3 loop reads CASSLGRLAENNEQFF. In nucleotides, the CDR3 is TGTGCCAGCAGCTTGGGTAGACTAGCGGAAAACAATGAGCAGTTCTTC. Looking up the rest from reference TRBV5-4 and TRBJ2-1 gives the full variable domain: ETGVTQSPTHLIKTRGQQVTLRCSSQSGHNTVSWYQQALGQGPQFIFQYYREEENGRGNFPPRFSGLQFPNYSSELNVNALELDDSALYLCASSLGRLAENNEQFFGPGTRLTVL.

The J gene is TRBJ2-1, the V gene TRBV9, with D possibly TRBD2 on 6 matching bases. There are 15 residues in the CDR3. The germline CDR1 and CDR2 sequences are SGDLS and YYNGEE. V was shortened by 2 bases and J by 0 bases, with 9 bases between the two germline ends. The CDR3 DNA reads as TGTGCCAGCAGCGTCCGAGCGGGCTCCTACAATGAGCAGTTCTTC. This translates into CASSVRAGSYNEQFF.

This chain uses TRBV6-6 with TRBJ1-1, with D maybe TRBD1 (5 bases). The germline V gene has CDR1 MNHNY and CDR2 SVGAGI (reference sequence). The length of the CDR3 is 15 residues. The V and J ends lost 5 bases and 0 bases respectively, with 13 bases between them. CDR3 in amino acids: CASSPTQGMNTEAFF. CDR3 DNA sequence: TGTGCCAGCAGTCCCACTCAGGGAATGAACACTGAAGCTTTCTTT.

This clone was counted a single time. The chain recombines TRBV5-4 with TRBJ2-5; D gene unclear. The germline CDR1 and CDR2 sequences are SGHNT and YYREEE (reference sequence). This CDR3 spans 13 amino acids. V was cut by 7 bases and J by 3 bases, with 13 bases left in between. DNA of the CDR3: TGTGCCAGCTCTTCCGAGGCAGAAGAGACCCAGTACTTC. Translation: CASSSEAEETQYF.

V gene TRBV6-5 combines with J gene TRBJ1-2; TRBD1 is a possible D gene (6 bases). V dropped 1 base and J dropped 6 bases, with 12 bases sitting between them. This CDR3 comprises 14 residues. Germline loops: CDR1 MNHEY, CDR2 SVGAGI. CDR3 nucleotide sequence: TGTGCCAGCAGTTACTACAGGGAAGGCGATGGCTACACCTTC. Translating gives CASSYYREGDGYTF.

This rearrangement joins TRBV30 to TRBJ2-1; possibly TRBD2 for D (6 bases). V was cut by 5 bases and J by 0 bases, with 11 bases left in between. The CDR3 spans 14 residues. Germline CDR1 is GTSNPN and CDR2 is SVGIG (reference sequence). This chain's CDR3 is CAWRRDFSYNEQFF. CDR3 sequence (DNA): TGTGCCTGGCGCCGGGACTTCTCCTACAATGAGCAGTTCTTC. Using reference TRBV30 and TRBJ2-1 for the parts outside the CDR3, the full variable domain is SQTIHQWPATLVQPVGSPLSLECTVEGTSNPNLYWYRQAAGRGLQLLFYSVGIGQISSEVPQNLSASRPQDRQFILSSKKLLLSDSGFYLCAWRRDFSYNEQFFGPGTRLTVL.

This clone was picked up one time. The chain carries TRBV7-2 and TRBJ2-5, with 9 positions matching TRBD1. Trimming at V came to 1 base and at J to 4 bases, leaving 4 bases not matched to a gene. Per the germline V gene, CDR1 is SGHTA and CDR2 is FQGNSA. CDR3 length equals 15 residues. CDR3 residues: CASSLEAGQGETQYF. The CDR3 DNA sequence: TGTGCCAGCAGCTTAGAGGCGGGACAGGGAGAGACCCAGTACTTC.

This clone was seen a single time. The chain carries TRBV30 and TRBJ1-2, with a possible D match to TRBD1 (6 bases). CDR1 is GTSNPN and CDR2 is SVGIG in the germline V gene (reference sequence). With 0 bases removed from V and 2 bases from J, the gap between germline ends came to 13 bases. The CDR3 runs to 15 residues. In nucleotides, the CDR3 is TGTGCCTGGAGTGTACAGGGACGGATGAACTATGGCTACACCTTC. This translates into CAWSVQGRMNYGYTF.

This clone was found once. The chain carries TRBV4-3 and TRBJ2-3; no clear D gene. V was trimmed by 0 bases and J by 1 base, leaving 8 bases between them. CDR3 length equals 15 residues. CDR1 LGHNA and CDR2 YSLEER come from the germline V gene. In DNA form, the CDR3 reads TGCGCCAGCAGCCAAGATGCCCGAGGCACAGATACGCAGTATTTT. Protein sequence: CASSQDARGTDTQYF.

In this sample, this clone turned up a few times. This chain connects TRBV4-1 to TRBJ1-6; TRBD1 might be the D (5 bases). The germline V and J ends were trimmed by 0 bases and 7 bases, with 7 bases remaining between them. The CDR3 is made up of 14 amino acids. Germline V lookup: CDR1 MGHRA, CDR2 YSYEKL. The CDR3 DNA sequence: TGCGCCAGCAGCCAAGAGGCAGGGAATTCACCCCTCCACTTT. Encoded protein: CASSQEAGNSPLHF.

The DNA for the CDR3 is TGTGCCAGCAACTATGCAGGGTACACCGGGGAGCTGTTTTTT. Translated: CASNYAGYTGELFF. This sequence joins TRBV6-5 and TRBJ2-2; D perhaps matches TRBD1 (5 bases). Trimming removed 7 bases at V and 3 bases at J, with 12 bases between. There are 14 residues in the CDR3. Germline CDR1 MNHEY, CDR2 SVGAGI.

J is TRBJ2-3 and V is TRBV5-1; D is uncertain. The V and J ends lost 4 bases and 1 base respectively, with 13 bases between them. The germline gives CDR1 SGHRS, CDR2 YFSETQ. The CDR3 has 15 residues. CDR3 loop: CASSPQSRGTDTQYF. DNA of the CDR3: TGCGCCAGCAGCCCGCAAAGTAGAGGCACAGATACGCAGTATTTT.

V and J are TRBV6-5 and TRBJ2-7; TRBD2 matches 9 bases. With 5 bases clipped from V and 6 bases from J, the junction kept 11 bases outside the gene matches. Germline assignment: CDR1 MNHEY and CDR2 SVGAGI. The CDR3 runs to 15 residues. CDR3 loop: CASSGETSGGPEQYF. The CDR3 DNA reads TGTGCCAGCAGTGGGGAGACTAGCGGCGGCCCCGAGCAGTACTTC.

The rearrangement links TRBV27 to TRBJ2-7; 8 bases agree with TRBD2. Germline loops: CDR1 MNHEY, CDR2 SMNVEV (reference sequence). The V segment lost 6 bases and the J segment 7 bases; nucleotides outside the gene matches: 11. The CDR3 loop spans 14 amino acids. CDR3 nucleotide sequence: TGTGCCAGCAGCATAACTAGCGGTTCCCTGGAGCAGTACTTC. It translates to CASSITSGSLEQYF.

The V call is TRBV29-1, the J call TRBJ2-1; TRBD1 is a possible D gene (5 bases). Germline-derived CDR1 and CDR2 are SQVTM and ANQGSEA. This CDR3 has 14 amino acids. The V and J ends lost 6 bases and 0 bases respectively, with 12 bases between them. CDR3 sequence reads: CSVQGARSYNEQFF. CDR3 nucleotide sequence: TGCAGCGTCCAAGGGGCCCGCTCCTACAATGAGCAGTTCTTC.

V and J are TRBV7-3 and TRBJ2-7; weak D call: TRBD1 (5 bases). V lost 5 bases and J 1 base, leaving 12 bases between the germline ends. Germline-derived CDR1 and CDR2 are SGHTA and FQGTGA. The CDR3 is 14 residues long. CDR3 sequence (DNA): TGTGCCAGCAGCCCCTCGACAGATTCCTACGAGCAGTACTTC. It specifies CASSPSTDSYEQYF.

This clone appeared a few times. The chain recombines TRBV5-1 with TRBJ1-1; D is uncertain. The V end lost 4 bases, the J end lost 4 bases, and 17 bases lay between the germline ends. This CDR3 contains 15 residues. CDR1 and CDR2 from the germline V gene are SGHRS and YFSETQ. The CDR3 DNA sequence: TGCGCCAGCAGCCTAGGACGGACTTCAGGCACTGAAGCTTTCTTT. This sequence encodes CASSLGRTSGTEAFF. Filled out from reference TRBV5-1 and TRBJ1-1, the complete variable domain reads KAGVTQTPRYLIKTRGQQVTLSCSPISGHRSVSWYQQTPGQGLQFLFEYFSETQRNKGNFPGRFSGRQFSNSRSEMNVSTLELGDSALYLCASSLGRTSGTEAFFGQGTRLTVV.